This TCR beta chain is drawn from a study of T cell responses to AZD1222 COVID-19 vaccine. Findings of the study overall: With dominance at 160-218 and 743-854, vaccine-associated CD4 TCRs spanned spike.

In regard to this clone: Its antigen is not identified.

Produced via immunoSEQ multiplex PCR; TCRdb's table is partial and in-frame only. The data show 100,000 to 150,000 clones, more than 70% seen once. The germline V and J ends were trimmed by 5 bases and 7 bases, with 12 bases remaining between them. There are 12 residues in the CDR3. Germline V gives CDR1 SGHTA, CDR2 FQGTGA. The gene calls are TRBV7-3 and TRBJ2-7, with D possibly being TRBD1 (5 bases). This clonotype originated in an adult in good health. This sample comprised peripheral blood, obtained on day 0 of AZD1222 vaccination. The CDR3 sequence: CASSIGQGEQYF. The CDR3 DNA follows: TGTGCCAGCAGCATCGGACAAGGAGAGCAGTACTTC.